This TCR beta chain originates from a study of cytomegalovirus exposure and HLA in healthy donors. V lost 1 base to trimming and J lost 2 bases, with 11 bases between them. CDR3 length equals 15 residues. Looked up from germline, CDR1 is LGHNA and CDR2 is YNFKEQ. Primers for the PCR totalled 60 Vbeta and 13 Jbeta. The protocol was immunoSEQ multiplex PCR, while the TCRdb copy is restricted to in-frame clones and leaves out a portion. Altogether fewer than 200,000 clones are present, over 70% being singletons, with the ten largest covering about 4.5%. Sequences were obtained from PBMCs. The clonotype originates from a young man in good health and CMV-seronegative. The V and J genes are TRBV4-2 and TRBJ1-1; D is unclear. The CDR3 sequence: CASSQVAAANTEAFF. DNA of the CDR3: TGTGCCAGCAGCCAAGTTGCGGCAGCTAACACTGAAGCTTTCTTT.